A single sample is the source of the 15 T cell receptor beta chains below, sequenced in a study of spatial heterogeneity in lung cancer (dated by TCRdb to about 2019). The method was 5' RACE. For sequencing, a NextSeq 500 was employed. The public reads were reanalyzed by TCRdb: fastp trimming at Q25, MiXCR alignment, in-frame beta chains only. When rows share a CDR3 protein, they turn into one entry using the most common DNA and genes. The table for this sample lists fewer than 6,500 distinct CDR3 sequences; under 15% of them were counted only once. The top ten clonotypes cover 15% to 20% of the sample. Interpreted using the paper, the time point label stands for: sample taken at primary tumor resection. Sequencing used lung tissue, obtained at surgery. The origin of the receptors is a human donor with early-stage non-small cell lung cancer.

This clonotype was seen at least ten times. This beta chain was picked up by a library intended for alpha chains and is off target, so its count carries little meaning. J is TRBJ2-5 and V is TRBV5-1; 10 positions match TRBD2. J gave up 1 base and V 0 bases, and 0 bases lay outside the gene matches. The CDR3 totals 15 residues. The germline gives CDR1 SGHRS, CDR2 YFSETQ. CDR3 sequence (DNA): TGCGCCAGCAGCTTGGCTAGCGGGAGCCAAGAGACCCAGTACTTC. Protein product: CASSLASGSQETQYF.

By share, this clonotype ranks as large. This beta chain represents an off-target read in a library built for alpha chains; its size is of limited meaning. The rearrangement links TRBV9 to TRBJ2-5; no definite D call. Deletions cut 0 bases from V and 5 bases from J, with 8 bases between. Germline CDR1 is SGDLS and CDR2 is YYNGEE. The CDR3 extends over 13 amino acids. In DNA, the CDR3 is TGTGCCAGCAGCGTAGGAGGTTTGGAGACCCAGTACTTC. It encodes CASSVGGLETQYF.

This clonotype was recorded at least ten times. This beta chain lies outside the target of a library built for alpha chains; its clone size means little. This chain links TRBV7-9 with TRBJ1-3; D ambiguous. V was pared by 5 bases and J by 0 bases, with 5 bases between. The CDR3 has 13 amino acids. The V gene's germline CDR1 is SEHNR and CDR2 FQNEAQ (reference sequence). The CDR3 coding sequence is TGTGCCAGCAGCACAGACTCTGGAAACACCATATATTTT. As protein: CASSTDSGNTIYF.

The sample holds many counts of this clonotype. This beta chain appears as a stray read in a library generated for alpha chains; its size is not informative. The chain joins TRBV6-5 to TRBJ1-1; D remains unclear. The CDR3 consists of 13 residues. Per the germline V gene, CDR1 is MNHEY and CDR2 is SVGAGI. V lost 8 bases and J lost 5, with 15 bases in between. CDR3 DNA sequence: TGTGCCAGCCAATTGCTACCGAGGACTGAAGCTTTCTTT. Protein sequence: CASQLLPRTEAFF.

This clonotype was counted at least ten times. With the library built for alpha chains, this beta chain is off target and its frequency is not meaningful. The CDR3 DNA is TGTGCCAGCAGTGAAGATGATGAAGATGAGCAGTTCTTC. Translation gives CASSEDDEDEQFF. This chain joins TRBV2 and TRBJ2-1, with unresolved D. V was shortened by 1 base and J by 8 bases, with 9 bases between the two germline ends. The V gene's germline CDR1 is SNHLY and CDR2 FYNNEI. The CDR3 has 13 amino acids. Based on the CDR3 plus reference TRBV2 and TRBJ2-1, the full variable domain is EPEVTQTPSHQVTQMGQEVILRCVPISNHLYFYWYRQILGQKVEFLVSFYNNEISEKSEIFDDQFSVERPDGSNFTLKIRSTKLEDSAMYFCASSEDDEDEQFFGPGTRLTVL.

Judged by abundance, this clonotype is medium-sized. This beta chain came through as a stray read in a library set up for alpha chains, and its size says little. The CDR3 loop reads CSARDPTSEYNEQFF. The CDR3, as DNA: TGCAGTGCTAGAGACCCGACTAGCGAATACAATGAGCAGTTCTTC. This chain connects TRBV20-1 to TRBJ2-1, with TRBD2 matching 8 bases. This CDR3 is 15 amino acids long. V trimming: 0 bases; J trimming: 4 bases; junction bases outside the gene matches: 5. Germline V gives CDR1 DFQATT, CDR2 SNEGSKA (reference sequence).

By share of the sample, this clonotype is large. Within a library made for alpha chains, this beta chain is off target, and its count is uninformative. The gene calls are TRBV5-6 and TRBJ2-2; TRBD2 matches at 13 bases. V gave up 4 bases and J gave up 6 bases; unmatched junction bases: 3. Germline V lookup: CDR1 SGHDT, CDR2 YYEEEE. The CDR3 has 15 residues. The CDR3 DNA follows: TGTGCCAGCAGCCTGGGACTAGCGGGATCCGGGGAGCTGTTTTTT. It encodes CASSLGLAGSGELFF.

A word on this clonotype: This beta chain appears as a stray read in a library generated for alpha chains; its size is not informative. The chain employs TRBV6-5 and TRBJ1-1; 7 bases map to TRBD1. There are 16 residues in the CDR3. Germline-derived CDR1 and CDR2 are MNHEY and SVGAGI. J was trimmed by 4 bases and V by 4 bases; bases with no gene match: 12. The CDR3 loop reads CASSFHDRAKGTEAFF. In DNA, the CDR3 is TGTGCCAGCAGTTTCCACGACAGGGCTAAGGGCACTGAAGCTTTCTTT.

This clonotype was seen repeatedly, ten times or more. As an off-target read in a library built for alpha chains, this beta chain has a frequency of little significance. This chain uses TRBV9 with TRBJ1-5, with 7 positions matching TRBD1. Germline V gene lookup returns CDR1 SGDLS and CDR2 YYNGEE. Trimming at V came to 4 bases and at J to 1 base, leaving 5 bases not matched to a gene. This CDR3 has 15 amino acids. As DNA, the CDR3 is TGTGCCAGCAGCCGGGGGACAGAAAGCAATCAGCCCCAGCATTTT. It yields the protein CASSRGTESNQPQHF.

Turning to this clonotype: The size of this beta chain means little, since it is a stray read in a library made for alpha chains. This chain uses TRBV30 with TRBJ2-1; possible D gene TRBD1, 6 bases. Germline V gene lookup returns CDR1 GTSNPN and CDR2 SVGIG (reference sequence). Trimming left V 3 bases short and J 0 bases short, with 9 bases between. The CDR3 is 14 amino acids. Here the CDR3 DNA reads TGTGCCTGGAGAAGGGGGTCCTCCTACAATGAGCAGTTCTTC. Its translation: CAWRRGSSYNEQFF.

A word on this clonotype: The library was prepared for alpha chains; this beta chain is a stray read, so its frequency means little. The chain uses TRBV3-1 and TRBJ1-5, with no clear D. Per germline, CDR1 LGHDT and CDR2 YNNKEL (reference sequence). The CDR3 is 12 amino acids. V lost 1 base, J lost 11 bases, and 9 bases lay in between. CDR3 residues: CASSQGRWAQHF. The CDR3 DNA follows: TGTGCCAGCAGCCAAGGCCGTTGGGCCCAGCATTTT.

At least ten counts were recorded for this clonotype. This beta chain is off target for a library built for alpha chains, so its abundance means little. The rearrangement joins TRBV12-3 or TRBV12-4 to TRBJ1-5, with 7 positions matching TRBD1. The junction had 15 bases not matched to a gene; V was cut back by 6 bases and J by 4 bases. CDR3 length equals 17 residues. CDR3 DNA: TGTGCCAGCAGCCTAAGAACCGGGACAGAGACGAATCAGCCCCAGCATTTT. It is translated as CASSLRTGTETNQPQHF.

This clonotype is medium-sized. This beta chain slipped into a library made for alpha chains as a stray read, so its size is not meaningful. The chain carries TRBV5-6 and TRBJ2-6; no clear D gene. The CDR3 covers 13 residues. V was cut by 0 bases and J by 6 bases, with 4 bases left in between. CDR1 and CDR2 (germline): SGHDT, YYEEEE. The CDR3 spells CASSLGQANVLTF. CDR3 in DNA: TGTGCCAGCAGCTTGGGGCAGGCCAACGTCCTGACTTTC.

Within the sample, this clonotype is medium-sized (0.01 to 0.1%). The library was prepared for alpha chains; this beta chain is a stray read, so its frequency means little. The rearrangement uses TRBV30 and TRBJ2-3; TRBD2 agrees at 7 bases. The ends lost 1 base at V and 4 bases at J; junction bases unmatched: 5. This CDR3 comprises 14 residues. Per germline, CDR1 GTSNPN and CDR2 SVGIG (reference sequence). The CDR3 region is CAWSAGREPDTQYF. CDR3 DNA sequence: TGTGCCTGGAGTGCGGGGCGGGAGCCAGATACGCAGTATTTT.

This clonotype is categorized as large. Since it is a stray read in a library aimed at alpha chains, this beta chain has a size that is not meaningful. This chain joins TRBV13 and TRBJ1-1; tentative D call: TRBD1 (5 bases). The CDR3 covers 14 residues. Germline values: CDR1 PRHDT, CDR2 FYEKMQ (reference sequence). V gave up 3 bases and J gave up 2 bases, with 10 bases separating them. In DNA form, the CDR3 reads TGTGCCAGCAGCTTGGGGGAAAGTAACACTGAAGCTTTCTTT. Residues: CASSLGESNTEAFF.